Listed below are T cell receptor beta chains from one sample, sequenced in a study of T cells after yellow fever vaccination. TCRdb ran MiXCR on the 5' RACE reads and lists one entry per CDR3 protein. The table lists more than 80,000 distinct CDR3 sequences, 4.5% to 6% of them singletons. This specimen was CD8+ T cells sorted from PBMCs, taken 10 days after the yellow fever booster vaccination. These receptors all come from a man younger than 35 who received the YFV17D yellow fever vaccine. The CDR3 runs from the conserved cysteine through the conserved F or W. Fields, in order: V gene, J gene, CDR3 protein.

TRBV7-7,TRBJ1-2,CASSSGTGPRGDYGYTF
TRBV7-2,TRBJ2-1,CASSLTIDEQFF
TRBV11-3,TRBJ2-2,CASSLIMGSTGELFF
TRBV6-5,TRBJ2-2,CASSYFITGELFF
TRBV7-9,TRBJ2-5,CDSSSLDTQETQYF
TRBV7-2,TRBJ1-5,CASSQELGQFLSPGNQPQHF
TRBV4-3,TRBJ2-5,CASSQGTGVIETQYF
TRBV14,TRBJ2-2,CASSQVPGENTGELFF
TRBV6-5,TRBJ1-2,CASRHGTGDGYTF
TRBV5-5,TRBJ2-2,CASSPLEGPNTGELFF
TRBV29-1,TRBJ2-3,CSVASDTQYF
TRBV20-1,TRBJ2-4,CSARIGGEDKNIQYF
TRBV6-5,TRBJ1-1,CASRASGNTEAFF
TRBV29-1,TRBJ2-7,CSVRGLAYEQYF
TRBV12-3/TRBV12-4,TRBJ1-2,CASTEDREGSTF
TRBV7-9,TRBJ2-7,CASSPLKRTYEQYF